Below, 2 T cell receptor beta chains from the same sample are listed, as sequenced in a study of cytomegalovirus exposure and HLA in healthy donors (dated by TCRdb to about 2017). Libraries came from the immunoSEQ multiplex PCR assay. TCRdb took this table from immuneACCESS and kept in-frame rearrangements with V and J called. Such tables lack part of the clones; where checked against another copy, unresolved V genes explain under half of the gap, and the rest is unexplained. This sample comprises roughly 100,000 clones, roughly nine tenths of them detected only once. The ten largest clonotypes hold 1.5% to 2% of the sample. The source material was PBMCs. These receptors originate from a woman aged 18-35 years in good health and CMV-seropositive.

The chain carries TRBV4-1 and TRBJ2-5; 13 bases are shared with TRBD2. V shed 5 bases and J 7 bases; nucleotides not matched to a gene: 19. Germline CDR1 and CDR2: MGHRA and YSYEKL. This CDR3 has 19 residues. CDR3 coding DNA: TGCGCCAGCAGCGCAACGAGACTAGCGGGGGGAAACCCCAGCCCGACCCAGTACTTC. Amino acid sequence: CASSATRLAGGNPSPTQYF.

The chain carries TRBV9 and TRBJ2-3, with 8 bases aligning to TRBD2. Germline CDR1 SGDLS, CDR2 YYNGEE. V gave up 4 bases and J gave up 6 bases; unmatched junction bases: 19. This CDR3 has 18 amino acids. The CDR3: CASSPRAVSGVQGDTQYF. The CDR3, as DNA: TGTGCCAGCAGCCCCCGAGCCGTTAGCGGGGTTCAAGGTGATACGCAGTATTTT.